These 30 T cell receptor beta chains came from one sample sequenced in a study of control samples from healthy donors and cancer patients (TCRdb year 2020). The method behind the library was the immunoSEQ multiplex PCR assay. Not all clones reach the TCRdb copy of this immuneACCESS table, which keeps in-frame sequences only. Checked studies attribute under half of the gap to unresolved V genes and leave the rest unexplained. This sample holds tens of thousands of clones; approximately 92% were observed only once. The ten largest clones represent roughly 0.8% of the sample. What was sequenced was PBMCs. Receptors originate from a man younger than 40 with colorectal cancer.

The chain joins TRBV3-1 (or the pseudogene TRBV3-2) to TRBJ1-1; maybe TRBD1 (5 bases). Looked up from germline, CDR1 is LGHDT and CDR2 is YNNKEL (reference sequence). Trimming removed 2 bases from V and 11 bases from J, with 12 bases in between. The CDR3 has 12 amino acids. The CDR3 DNA sequence: TGTGCCAGCAGCCAATTACTTGGGGGGGCTTTCTTT. Its protein is CASSQLLGGAFF.

The V call is TRBV19, the J call TRBJ2-1; 9 nucleotides agree with TRBD2. V lost 5 bases to trimming and J lost 5 bases; unmatched junction nucleotides: 7. Germline V gene lookup returns CDR1 LNHDA and CDR2 SQIVND (reference sequence). This CDR3 is built from 15 residues. The CDR3 DNA reads as TGTGCCAGTAGTCTTCCTAGCGGGGCCAACAATGAGCAGTTCTTC. It translates to CASSLPSGANNEQFF.

The chain has TRBV5-1 and TRBJ1-2; tentatively, D is TRBD1 (6 bases). V dropped 4 bases and J dropped 4 bases, with 11 bases sitting between them. This CDR3 comprises 13 residues. From germline, CDR1 is SGHRS and CDR2 YFSETQ. CDR3 in amino acids: CASSKDSPYGYTF. The DNA for the CDR3 is TGCGCCAGCAGCAAGGACAGTCCCTATGGCTACACCTTC. The variable domain in full, with the rest retrieved from reference TRBV5-1 and TRBJ1-2, is KAGVTQTPRYLIKTRGQQVTLSCSPISGHRSVSWYQQTPGQGLQFLFEYFSETQRNKGNFPGRFSGRQFSNSRSEMNVSTLELGDSALYLCASSKDSPYGYTFGSGTRLTVV.

The chain combines TRBV12-3 or TRBV12-4 with TRBJ2-3, with 10 nucleotides matching TRBD2. CDR3 length: 12 amino acids. With V trimmed by 7 bases and J by 10 bases, 5 bases remained unmatched. The CDR3 sequence: CASNELAGSQYF. Here the CDR3 DNA reads TGTGCCAGCAACGAACTAGCGGGGTCGCAGTATTTT.

The CDR3 is CAWDRQGVGAFF. CDR3 nucleotide sequence: TGTGCCTGGGACAGACAGGGGGTAGGAGCTTTCTTT. The rearrangement uses TRBV30 and TRBJ1-1; 9 bases map to TRBD1. The CDR3 loop spans 12 amino acids. V gave up 5 bases and J gave up 10 bases; unmatched junction bases: 8. The germline CDR1 and CDR2 sequences are GTSNPN and SVGIG (reference sequence).

This chain joins TRBV13 and TRBJ2-1, with D unresolved. The CDR3 contains 12 residues. Per the germline V gene, CDR1 is PRHDT and CDR2 is FYEKMQ (reference sequence). Trimming left V 1 base short and J 7 bases short, with 5 bases between. Here the CDR3 reads CASSLARNEQFF. The CDR3 DNA follows: TGTGCCAGCAGCTTAGCCCGGAATGAGCAGTTCTTC.

A note on this clone: Sequence at one end of the junction differs from germline and may be a read error. V usage is TRBV7-7 and J usage is TRBJ2-2; D is undetermined. The CDR3 has 13 residues. In germline, CDR1 is SSHAT, CDR2 FNYEAQ (reference sequence). CDR3 region: CASSLKVGGELFF. The CDR3 region has the DNA TGTGCTAGCAGCTTAAAGGTGGGGGGGGAGCTGTTTTTT.

This chain links TRBV6-2 or TRBV6-3 with TRBJ2-3; 7 bases fit TRBD1. The germline V gene has CDR1 MNHEY and CDR2 SVGEGT. The CDR3 is made up of 15 amino acids. With V trimmed by 5 bases and J by 1 base, 6 bases remained unmatched. CDR3 sequence: CASSRQGRRTDTQYF. CDR3 DNA: TGTGCCAGCAGTAGACAGGGTAGGCGCACAGATACGCAGTATTTT.

The V call is TRBV5-4, the J call TRBJ1-1; no clear D. Trimming removed 2 bases from V and 1 base from J, with 6 bases in between. There are 13 residues in the CDR3. Per the germline V gene, CDR1 is SGHNT and CDR2 is YYREEE (reference sequence). CDR3 coding DNA: TGTGCCAGCAGCTTTGGAGCGAACACTGAAGCTTTCTTT. Its protein is CASSFGANTEAFF. Full variable domain (rest looked up from reference TRBV5-4 and TRBJ1-1): ETGVTQSPTHLIKTRGQQVTLRCSSQSGHNTVSWYQQALGQGPQFIFQYYREEENGRGNFPPRFSGLQFPNYSSELNVNALELDDSALYLCASSFGANTEAFFGQGTRLTVV.

The chain employs TRBV2 and TRBJ2-1; D is ambiguous. The CDR3 length is 14 residues. The germline V gene has CDR1 SNHLY and CDR2 FYNNEI. V lost 6 bases and J lost 3, with 12 bases in between. The CDR3 is CASRAGSDYNEQFF. The CDR3, as DNA: TGTGCCAGCAGAGCAGGCTCGGACTACAATGAGCAGTTCTTC.

J is TRBJ2-3 and V is TRBV14; no firm D call. Deletions cut 1 base from V and 7 bases from J, with 6 bases between. This CDR3 has 12 amino acids. CDR1 and CDR2 (germline): SGHDN, FVKESK. The CDR3, as DNA: TGTGCCAGCAGCCAAGTGGCCAATACGCAGTATTTT. Translated, it gives CASSQVANTQYF.

This chain connects TRBV5-4 to TRBJ2-6, with unresolved D. This CDR3 is built from 14 residues. V lost 2 bases and J 1 base, leaving 4 bases between the germline ends. Germline CDR1 is SGHNT and CDR2 is YYREEE (reference sequence). In nucleotides, the CDR3 is TGTGCCAGCAGCTTCCGTTCTGGGGCCAACGTCCTGACTTTC. Translation gives CASSFRSGANVLTF.

This chain connects TRBV18 to TRBJ1-1; no reliable D call. V was shortened by 3 bases and J by 0 bases, with 8 bases between the two germline ends. The length of the CDR3 is 14 residues. The V gene's germline CDR1 is KGHSH and CDR2 LQKENI. In DNA, the CDR3 is TGTGCCAGCTCACCGCAAATTATGAACACTGAAGCTTTCTTT. It specifies CASSPQIMNTEAFF.

The chain uses TRBV3-1 (or the pseudogene TRBV3-2) and TRBJ1-5; D remains ambiguous. The V end lost 5 bases, the J end lost 9 bases, and 11 bases lay between the germline ends. The CDR3 contains 12 residues. The V gene's germline CDR1 is LGHDT and CDR2 YNNKEL (reference sequence). The CDR3 DNA reads TGTGCCAGCAGCGCCTCCCTGGGGCCCCAGCATTTT. Translation: CASSASLGPQHF.

The chain uses TRBV9 and TRBJ2-2; D not certain. The CDR3 totals 14 residues. Germline loops: CDR1 SGDLS, CDR2 YYNGEE. Deletions cut 4 bases from V and 7 bases from J, with 14 bases between. CDR3 DNA: TGTGCCAGCAGCCTATCGGGTTGGAGCGGGGAGCTGTTTTTT. Residues: CASSLSGWSGELFF. Full variable domain (remainder filled in from reference TRBV9 and TRBJ2-2): DSGVTQTPKHLITATGQRVTLRCSPRSGDLSVYWYQQSLDQGLQFLIQYYNGEERAKGNILERFSAQQFPDLHSELNLSSLELGDSALYFCASSLSGWSGELFFGEGSRLTVL.

The chain uses TRBV9 and TRBJ2-1, with TRBD2 matching 8 bases. The junction had 5 bases not matched to a gene; V was cut back by 0 bases and J by 0 bases. The CDR3 is 17 residues long. The germline CDR1 and CDR2 sequences are SGDLS and YYNGEE. CDR3 coding DNA: TGTGCCAGCAGCGTAGGGAGCGGGGGCTTCTCCTACAATGAGCAGTTCTTC. Translated: CASSVGSGGFSYNEQFF.

CDR3 sequence reads: CASSYSVGTIETQYF. The CDR3 bases are TGTGCCAGCAGTTACTCGGTCGGGACGATCGAGACCCAGTACTTC. This chain joins TRBV6-5 and TRBJ2-5; D possibly uses TRBD1 or TRBD2 (5 bases each). The CDR3 is made up of 15 amino acids. Germline V gene lookup returns CDR1 MNHEY and CDR2 SVGAGI. V lost 0 bases and J 5 bases, leaving 13 bases between the germline ends.

The chain combines TRBV6-5 with TRBJ2-7, with D perhaps TRBD2 (6 bases). The CDR3 is made up of 15 amino acids. The V gene's germline CDR1 is MNHEY and CDR2 SVGAGI. The V end lost 2 bases, the J end lost 4 bases, and 15 bases lay between the germline ends. CDR3 residues: CASSYAFGGRYEQYF. The DNA of the CDR3 is TGTGCCAGCAGTTACGCCTTCGGGGGTAGGTACGAGCAGTACTTC.

The rearrangement uses TRBV3-1 (or the pseudogene TRBV3-2) and TRBJ1-2; 9 nucleotides align to TRBD1. The CDR3 runs 15 residues. The V and J ends lost 4 bases and 3 bases, in that order; junction bases with no gene match: 6. Germline assignment: CDR1 LGHDT and CDR2 YNNKEL (reference sequence). CDR3 sequence reads: CASSRGTGFDYGYTF. The CDR3 DNA reads as TGTGCCAGCAGCCGAGGGACAGGGTTCGACTATGGCTACACCTTC.

V gene TRBV7-8 combines with J gene TRBJ1-1; D gene uncertain. Germline CDR1 and CDR2: SGHVS and FQNEAQ. V was pared by 1 base and J by 1 base, with 7 bases between. The CDR3 length is 14 residues. The DNA of the CDR3 is TGTGCCAGCAGCTTAGTACAGAGGAACACTGAAGCTTTCTTT. Amino acid sequence: CASSLVQRNTEAFF.

About this clone itself: A read error is likely, as this CDR3 ends without the conserved phenylalanine or tryptophan. V and J are TRBV2 and TRBJ1-1, with D uncertain. Germline CDR1 reads SNHLY; CDR2 reads FYNNEI. V was cut by 3 bases and J by 6 bases, with 8 bases left in between. CDR3 length: 12 amino acids. The CDR3 nucleotides read TGTGCCAGCAGTGATGGGTTTGCTGAAGCTTTCCTT. Translated, it gives CASSDGFAEAFL.

This chain joins TRBV27 and TRBJ1-6; D gene unclear. Trimming pared 3 bases from V and 0 bases from J, leaving 6 bases between. The CDR3 has 15 residues. Germline values: CDR1 MNHEY, CDR2 SMNVEV (reference sequence). CDR3: CASSLSRSYNSPLHF. CDR3 DNA sequence: TGTGCCAGCAGTTTGAGCCGCTCCTATAATTCACCCCTCCACTTT.

V gene TRBV5-1 combines with J gene TRBJ1-2, with TRBD1 as a possible D gene (6 bases). The length of the CDR3 is 14 residues. Germline V gives CDR1 SGHRS, CDR2 YFSETQ. V shed 4 bases and J shed 5 bases, with 15 bases lying between them. The CDR3 loop is CASSKDAQGYGYTF. CDR3 DNA sequence: TGCGCCAGCAGCAAGGACGCGCAGGGGTATGGCTACACCTTC.

The gene calls are TRBV29-1 and TRBJ1-1, with D hard to call. V shed 7 bases and J shed 0 bases, with 12 bases lying between them. The CDR3 loop spans 13 amino acids. CDR1 is SQVTM, CDR2 ANQGSEA, per germline. The CDR3 coding sequence is TGCAGCGCCGAGGAGGCTTTGAACACTGAAGCTTTCTTT. The encoded protein is CSAEEALNTEAFF.

This chain connects TRBV4-2 to TRBJ2-7, with 12 bases matching TRBD1. Germline CDR1 and CDR2: LGHNA and YNFKEQ. The V segment lost 3 bases and the J segment 4 bases; nucleotides outside the gene matches: 4. This CDR3 comprises 15 residues. Here the CDR3 reads CASSQPGQGAYEQYF. DNA of the CDR3: TGTGCCAGCAGCCAGCCGGGACAGGGGGCGTACGAGCAGTACTTC.

The rearrangement joins TRBV5-5 to TRBJ1-1, with D possibly matching TRBD1 (5 bases). The V end was cut by 0 bases, the J end by 0 bases, with 6 bases between. The CDR3 is 14 amino acids. CDR1 is SGHKS, CDR2 YYEKEE, per germline (reference sequence). The CDR3 DNA reads TGTGCCAGCAGCTTGGGACAGATGAACACTGAAGCTTTCTTT. Translated, it gives CASSLGQMNTEAFF.

The chain recombines TRBV10-2 with TRBJ1-1; D call uncertain. CDR3 length: 13 amino acids. CDR1 WSHSY and CDR2 SAAADI come from the germline V gene. Trimming stripped 3 bases from V and 1 base from J, with 6 bases between. CDR3 sequence: CASSDEANTEAFF. The CDR3 DNA reads as TGCGCCAGCAGTGATGAGGCGAACACTGAAGCTTTCTTT.

The chain employs TRBV6-5 and TRBJ1-4; no firm D call. Germline V gives CDR1 MNHEY, CDR2 SVGAGI. CDR3 length equals 13 residues. V shed 6 bases and J shed 5 bases, with 10 bases lying between them. The CDR3 protein is CASSTTVNEKLFF. CDR3 DNA sequence: TGTGCCAGCAGCACCACCGTGAATGAAAAACTGTTTTTT.

V usage is TRBV6-2 or TRBV6-3 and J usage is TRBJ2-7; 7 bases agree with TRBD2. Trimming removed 2 bases from V and 1 base from J; junction bases left unmatched: 8. CDR3 size: 16 residues. CDR1 and CDR2 from the germline V gene are MNHEY and SVGEGT. CDR3 bases: TGTGCCAGCAGTTACAGGAGCGGGGCATCTTCCTACGAGCAGTACGTC. Amino acid sequence: CASSYRSGASSYEQYV.

J is TRBJ1-4 and V is TRBV7-2; 9 nucleotides line up with TRBD1. The V gene end was trimmed by 4 bases and the J gene end by 8 bases; junction bases not matched to a gene: 8. The germline gives CDR1 SGHTA, CDR2 FQGNSA. The CDR3 totals 15 residues. CDR3 DNA: TGTGCCAGCAGCTCGATTCCGGGACAGGGAGAAAAACTGTTTTTT. It codes for CASSSIPGQGEKLFF.